These 12 T cell receptor beta chains were sequenced from one sample in a study of shared clonotypes between healthy human individuals. Profiled with immunoSEQ multiplex PCR; TCRdb holds only in-frame clones, not every one. The sample contains over a million clones, around 78% of which appear only once. The sequenced material came from memory CD4+ T cells from PBMCs. Subset denoted: CD45RA-negative fraction. These receptors all stem from a man younger than 35 in good health. Some clones in this sample may be carry-over from other donors' samples.

The CDR3 sequence is CASNPTGAGPNTGELFF. CDR3 in DNA: TGTGCCAGCAACCCGACCGGAGCGGGCCCGAACACCGGGGAGCTGTTTTTT. This rearrangement joins TRBV5-4 to TRBJ2-2, with a possible D match to TRBD2 (6 bases). The CDR3 is 17 residues long. V dropped 6 bases and J dropped 0 bases, with 18 bases sitting between them. The germline V gene has CDR1 SGHNT and CDR2 YYREEE (reference sequence).

The chain employs TRBV11-1 and TRBJ2-2; D perhaps matches TRBD1 (6 bases). Per the germline V gene, CDR1 is SGHAT and CDR2 is FQDESV (reference sequence). This CDR3 contains 14 residues. V was pared by 6 bases and J by 0 bases, with 8 bases between. The CDR3 DNA follows: TGTGCCAGCAGGGACAGATCGAACACCGGGGAGCTGTTTTTT. This encodes CASRDRSNTGELFF. Filled out from reference TRBV11-1 and TRBJ2-2, the complete variable domain reads EAEVAQSPRYKITEKSQAVAFWCDPISGHATLYWYRQILGQGPELLVQFQDESVVDDSQLPKDRFSAERLKGVDSTLKIQPAELGDSAMYLCASRDRSNTGELFFGEGSRLTVL.

This clone came up once. This rearrangement joins TRBV2 to TRBJ2-3; TRBD2 aligns across 13 bases. Germline V gene lookup returns CDR1 SNHLY and CDR2 FYNNEI. V shed 3 bases, J shed 1 base, and the junction held 4 bases outside the gene matches. The CDR3 length is 17 residues. In DNA, the CDR3 is TGTGCCAGCAGTGATCAACTAGCGGGGGGGGGCACAGATACGCAGTATTTT. Translating gives CASSDQLAGGGTDTQYF.

In this sample, this clone turned up a few times. The rearrangement joins TRBV19 to TRBJ1-5, with D hard to call. Between the trimmed V and J ends, which lost 1 base and 3 bases, there was a span of 10 bases. This CDR3 spans 15 amino acids. Germline CDR1 reads LNHDA; CDR2 reads SQIVND (reference sequence). The chain's CDR3 is CASSIGAGPNQPQHF. The CDR3 DNA is TGTGCCAGTAGTATAGGCGCAGGTCCCAATCAGCCCCAGCATTTT.

This clone occurred once. The chain has TRBV15 and TRBJ2-5, with 15 bases aligning to TRBD2. The trim removed 3 bases at V and 7 bases at J, leaving 6 bases unmatched. The germline V gene encodes CDR1 LNHNV and CDR2 YYDKDF (reference sequence). The CDR3 runs 16 residues. The CDR3 DNA follows: TGTGCCACCAGCAGGGCCGGACTAGCGGGAGGGGGGACCCAGTACTTC. This sequence encodes CATSRAGLAGGGTQYF.

As DNA, the CDR3 is TGTGCCAGCAGCTTGGACAGGGATCTTGGCTACACCTTC. Residues: CASSLDRDLGYTF. The chain combines TRBV5-4 with TRBJ1-2; tentative D call: TRBD1 (6 bases). The CDR3 is made up of 13 amino acids. Germline V gives CDR1 SGHNT, CDR2 YYREEE (reference sequence). Trimming removed 0 bases at V and 7 bases at J, with 10 bases between.

This chain links TRBV27 with TRBJ1-2; TRBD1 might be the D (5 bases). The length of the CDR3 is 14 residues. V dropped 4 bases and J dropped 9 bases, with 18 bases sitting between them. Looked up from germline, CDR1 is MNHEY and CDR2 is SMNVEV (reference sequence). DNA for the CDR3: TGTGCCAGCAGTTATAAGCCGGACACCCAGAGCTACACCTTC. It is translated as CASSYKPDTQSYTF.

This clone has a single count. This chain connects TRBV9 to TRBJ2-7; TRBD2 matches at 9 bases. The trim removed 5 bases at V and 2 bases at J, leaving 11 bases unmatched. Germline CDR1 and CDR2: SGDLS and YYNGEE. The CDR3 is 16 amino acids. CDR3 in DNA: TGTGCCAGCAGTGCAGATACTAGCGGGCGTACCTACGAGCAGTACTTC. This codes for CASSADTSGRTYEQYF.

This chain uses TRBV15 with TRBJ2-7; the D gene is possibly TRBD2 (5 bases). Germline V gives CDR1 LNHNV, CDR2 YYDKDF (reference sequence). The CDR3 is 15 amino acids. Trimming took 0 bases from V and 1 from J, leaving 10 bases between them. The CDR3 here is CATSREYRGSYEQYF. CDR3 DNA sequence: TGTGCCACCAGCAGAGAGTATCGGGGTTCCTACGAGCAGTACTTC. Together with reference TRBV15 and TRBJ2-7, the CDR3 gives the full variable domain: DAMVIQNPRYQVTQFGKPVTLSCSQTLNHNVMYWYQQKSSQAPKLLFHYYDKDFNNEADTPDNFQSRRPNTSFCFLDIRSPGLGDTAMYLCATSREYRGSYEQYFGPGTRLTVT.

The CDR3 spells CASSISRGRETQYF. In DNA, the CDR3 is TGTGCCAGTAGTATCTCCAGGGGCAGGGAGACCCAGTACTTC. This chain joins TRBV19 and TRBJ2-5; D is possibly TRBD1 (6 bases). CDR3 length: 14 amino acids. The V and J ends lost 3 bases and 5 bases respectively, with 13 bases between them. CDR1 LNHDA and CDR2 SQIVND come from the germline V gene (reference sequence).

The rearrangement joins TRBV6-5 to TRBJ1-5; 7 bases are a match to TRBD1. The trim removed 6 bases at V and 5 bases at J, leaving 10 bases unmatched. The CDR3 contains 15 residues. Per germline, CDR1 MNHEY and CDR2 SVGAGI. CDR3 DNA: TGTGCCAGCAGACAACAGGGGTTGAGGGATCAGCCCCAGCATTTT. It specifies CASRQQGLRDQPQHF.

As regards this clone: This sample also contains other DNA sequences that code for the same CDR3. The genes are TRBV18 and TRBJ2-5, with D possibly TRBD1 on 5 matching bases. The CDR3 covers 13 residues. V shed 2 bases and J shed 2 bases, with 6 bases lying between them. CDR1 KGHSH and CDR2 LQKENI come from the germline V gene. CDR3 coding DNA: TGTGCCAGCTCACCAAGGGGACAAGAGACCCAGTACTTC. It translates to CASSPRGQETQYF. The full variable domain, with the rest looked up from reference TRBV18 and TRBJ2-5, is NAGVMQNPRHLVRRRGQEARLRCSPMKGHSHVYWYRQLPEEGLKFMVYLQKENIIDESGMPKERFSAEFPKEGPSILRIQQVVRGDSAAYFCASSPRGQETQYFGPGTRLLVL.